This is a list of T cell receptor beta chains from one sample in a study of circulating CD8 cells and anti-PD-1 response in melanoma. Using its own MiXCR run on the reads, TCRdb lists one record per CDR3 protein. The table has over a thousand distinct CDR3 sequences, roughly 10% seen once; the top ten hold about 14%. The sequences come from CD8+ T cells from PBMCs, collected at baseline or after one month of anti-PD-1 therapy (not recorded which). These receptors were collected from a human donor with melanoma. CDR3s include the opening cysteine and the closing phenylalanine or tryptophan. Each record gives: V gene, D gene, clone size, J gene, CDR3 protein, CDR3 DNA. The D gene is left open where the match is weak. Clone sizes are given selectively: once, few, many, or a class where the clone is expanded.

V: TRBV19
D: .
size: medium-sized
J: TRBJ1-5
CDR3: CASQSGGGGQPQHF
DNA: TGTGCCAGTCAATCGGGGGGCGGCGGTCAGCCCCAGCATTTT

V: TRBV19
D: .
size: few
J: TRBJ2-7
CDR3: CASSMGGHSYEQYF
DNA: TGTGCCAGTAGTATGGGTGGGCACTCCTACGAGCAGTACTTC

V: TRBV6-2/TRBV6-3
D: .
size: large
J: TRBJ2-7
CDR3: CAGGPSYEQYF
DNA: TGTGCCGGGGGGCCCTCCTACGAGCAGTACTTC

V: TRBV5-5
D: .
size: large
J: TRBJ1-3
CDR3: CASKPGAGSSGNTIYF
DNA: TGTGCCAGCAAGCCCGGGGCCGGGAGCTCTGGAAACACCATATATTTT

V: TRBV19
D: TRBD1
size: .
J: TRBJ1-2
CDR3: CATRDRSYGYTF
DNA: TGTGCCACCAGGGACAGGTCCTATGGCTACACCTTC

V: TRBV28
D: TRBD1
size: .
J: TRBJ2-7
CDR3: CASSPTRDSSYEQYF
DNA: TGTGCCAGCAGCCCCACCCGGGACAGCTCCTACGAGCAGTACTTC

V: TRBV12-3/TRBV12-4
D: .
size: .
J: TRBJ2-3
CDR3: CASSLEGWTDTQYF
DNA: TGTGCCAGCAGTTTGGAGGGGTGGACAGATACGCAGTATTTT

V: TRBV9
D: .
size: medium-sized
J: TRBJ2-1
CDR3: CATRLLPEYNEQFF
DNA: TGTGCCACCCGGCTCCTCCCCGAATACAATGAGCAGTTCTTC

V: TRBV27
D: TRBD1
size: large
J: TRBJ2-7
CDR3: CASSQTGSEQYF
DNA: TGTGCCAGCAGTCAGACAGGGTCCGAGCAGTACTTC

V: TRBV7-2
D: TRBD2
size: medium-sized
J: TRBJ2-1
CDR3: CASSLLAGDYNEQFF
DNA: TGTGCCAGCAGCTTACTAGCGGGCGACTACAATGAGCAGTTCTTC

V: TRBV12-3/TRBV12-4
D: .
size: large
J: TRBJ2-5
CDR3: CASSLSPGQEETQYF
DNA: TGTGCCAGCAGTTTATCCCCGGGCCAGGAGGAGACCCAGTACTTC

V: TRBV9
D: TRBD1
size: .
J: TRBJ2-1
CDR3: CASKRTGIGNEQFF
DNA: TGTGCCAGCAAGAGGACAGGGATAGGCAATGAGCAGTTCTTC

V: TRBV12-5
D: TRBD2
size: medium-sized
J: TRBJ2-7
CDR3: CASGNSGGLFYEQYF
DNA: TGTGCTAGTGGTAATAGCGGGGGGTTGTTCTACGAGCAGTACTTC

V: TRBV4-1
D: .
size: medium-sized
J: TRBJ2-3
CDR3: CASSLPRDGSTDTQYF
DNA: TGCGCCAGCAGCCTGCCCCGGGACGGTAGCACAGATACGCAGTATTTT

V: TRBV2
D: TRBD1
size: medium-sized
J: TRBJ2-6
CDR3: CASGDRVSGANVLTF
DNA: TGTGCCAGCGGGGACAGGGTCTCTGGGGCCAACGTCCTGACTTTC

V: TRBV19
D: .
size: few
J: TRBJ1-5
CDR3: CASSFGILSNQPQHF
DNA: TGTGCCAGTAGCTTCGGGATACTTAGCAATCAGCCCCAGCATTTT

V: TRBV19
D: .
size: large
J: TRBJ2-3
CDR3: CASSIVLDGDYTDTQYF
DNA: TGTGCCAGTAGTATAGTCTTGGACGGAGATTACACAGATACGCAGTATTTT

V: TRBV9
D: TRBD1
size: few
J: TRBJ1-2
CDR3: CASSDPGQGRGYTF
DNA: TGTGCCAGCAGCGACCCTGGACAGGGACGGGGCTACACCTTC

V: TRBV24-1
D: .
size: medium-sized
J: TRBJ1-1
CDR3: CATSDLAGENTEAFF
DNA: TGTGCCACCAGTGATTTAGCAGGGGAGAACACTGAAGCTTTCTTT

V: TRBV10-2
D: .
size: large
J: TRBJ2-7
CDR3: CASSESWPFEQYF
DNA: TGCGCCAGCAGTGAGTCGTGGCCGTTCGAGCAGTACTTC

V: TRBV27
D: .
size: medium-sized
J: TRBJ1-2
CDR3: CASAFELGGGTYGYTF
DNA: TGTGCCAGCGCCTTCGAGCTAGGAGGGGGAACCTATGGCTACACCTTC

V: TRBV2
D: TRBD2
size: large
J: TRBJ2-5
CDR3: CASSLKLAGGPPEETQYF
DNA: TGTGCCAGCAGCCTCAAATTAGCGGGGGGGCCTCCGGAGGAGACCCAGTACTTC

V: TRBV19
D: .
size: medium-sized
J: TRBJ2-7
CDR3: CASSVTLDYEQYF
DNA: TGTGCCAGTAGTGTCACGCTAGACTACGAGCAGTACTTC

V: TRBV11-2
D: .
size: medium-sized
J: TRBJ1-1
CDR3: CASSLAVGPNTEAFF
DNA: TGTGCCAGCAGCTTAGCTGTAGGTCCGAACACTGAAGCTTTCTTT

V: TRBV2
D: TRBD2
size: large
J: TRBJ2-1
CDR3: CASSESGLLSGGLSYNEQFF
DNA: TGTGCCAGCAGTGAATCTGGGCTCTTAAGCGGGGGTCTCTCCTACAATGAGCAGTTCTTC

V: TRBV5-5
D: .
size: .
J: TRBJ2-1
CDR3: CAGLEGLSSYNEQFF
DNA: TGTGCCGGTTTAGAGGGACTGAGCTCCTACAATGAGCAGTTCTTC

V: TRBV20-1
D: .
size: .
J: TRBJ2-7
CDR3: CSAFFRDTNSYEQYF
DNA: TGCAGTGCTTTTTTCCGGGACACCAACTCCTACGAGCAGTACTTC

V: TRBV12-3/TRBV12-4
D: .
size: medium-sized
J: TRBJ2-2
CDR3: CASPSPTGELFF
DNA: TGTGCCAGCCCTTCACCTACCGGGGAGCTGTTTTTT

V: TRBV19
D: .
size: medium-sized
J: TRBJ1-2
CDR3: CASRDNSVYYGYTF
DNA: TGTGCCAGTAGGGACAACTCCGTGTACTATGGCTACACCTTC

V: TRBV9
D: TRBD1
size: medium-sized
J: TRBJ1-1
CDR3: CASSAWDRDEAFF
DNA: TGTGCCAGCAGCGCTTGGGACAGAGATGAAGCTTTCTTT

V: TRBV27
D: TRBD2
size: medium-sized
J: TRBJ2-7
CDR3: CASRGESYEQYF
DNA: TGTGCCAGCCGGGGGGAATCCTACGAGCAGTACTTC

V: TRBV19
D: .
size: medium-sized
J: TRBJ1-3
CDR3: CASSLWMSGNTIYF
DNA: TGTGCCAGTAGCTTGTGGATGTCTGGAAACACCATATATTTT

V: TRBV6-6
D: .
size: medium-sized
J: TRBJ1-2
CDR3: CASSYSPRHGYTF
DNA: TGTGCCAGCAGTTATTCCCCGCGTCATGGCTACACCTTC

V: TRBV19
D: .
size: hyperexpanded
J: TRBJ2-3
CDR3: CASSIRPYTQYF
DNA: TGTGCCAGTAGTATTCGGCCCTATACGCAGTATTTT

V: TRBV29-1
D: .
size: few
J: TRBJ2-7
CDR3: CSVGEGSSYEQYF
DNA: TGCAGCGTTGGTGAGGGCTCGTCCTACGAGCAGTACTTC

V: TRBV6-5
D: TRBD2
size: .
J: TRBJ2-6
CDR3: CASSPTWFGEGENFSGANVLTF
DNA: TGTGCCAGCAGTCCCACCTGGTTTGGGGAGGGTGAAAATTTCTCTGGGGCCAACGTCCTGACTTTC

V: TRBV2
D: .
size: medium-sized
J: TRBJ2-5
CDR3: CASNLEETQYF
DNA: TGTGCCAGCAACCTAGAGGAGACCCAGTACTTC

V: TRBV2
D: TRBD1
size: large
J: TRBJ2-1
CDR3: CASSEARGLNEQFF
DNA: TGTGCCAGCAGTGAAGCCAGGGGGCTAAATGAGCAGTTCTTC

V: TRBV13
D: TRBD2
size: few
J: TRBJ2-5
CDR3: CASSSRTSGGRETQYF
DNA: TGTGCCAGCAGCTCCCGGACTAGCGGGGGGAGAGAGACCCAGTATTTC

V: TRBV27
D: TRBD1
size: medium-sized
J: TRBJ2-2
CDR3: CASSLWTGGSTGELFF
DNA: TGTGCCAGCAGTCTCTGGACAGGGGGCAGCACCGGGGAGCTGTTTTTT

V: TRBV2
D: .
size: medium-sized
J: TRBJ1-5
CDR3: CASRTINQPQHF
DNA: TGTGCCAGCAGGACGATTAATCAGCCCCAGCATTTT

V: TRBV14
D: .
size: medium-sized
J: TRBJ2-3
CDR3: CASSPGAANTDTQYF
DNA: TGTGCCAGCAGCCCGGGAGCGGCGAACACAGATACGCAGTATTTT

V: TRBV6-6
D: .
size: .
J: TRBJ2-5
CDR3: CASGDGETQYF
DNA: TGTGCCAGCGGGGACGGAGAGACCCAGTACTTC

V: TRBV6-6
D: .
size: large
J: TRBJ2-1
CDR3: CASSYFQGNPDNEQFF
DNA: TGTGCCAGCAGTTACTTCCAGGGCAACCCCGACAATGAGCAGTTCTTC

V: TRBV19
D: .
size: large
J: TRBJ2-7
CDR3: CASSFGASYEQYF
DNA: TGTGCCAGTAGTTTCGGGGCCTCCTACGAGCAGTACTTC

V: TRBV7-2
D: TRBD1
size: medium-sized
J: TRBJ1-2
CDR3: CASFQGGLPYGYTF
DNA: TGTGCCAGCTTCCAGGGGGGGCTTCCCTATGGCTACACCTTC